This TCR beta chain was identified during a study of graft-versus-host responses after intestinal transplantation. This clone was recorded only once. What it binds is unknown. There are 14 residues in the CDR3. CDR1 and CDR2 from the germline V gene are SQVTM and ANQGSEA. Germline trimming cut 6 bases from V and 2 bases from J; bases unmatched to any gene: 4. The assay was immunoSEQ multiplex PCR, and TCRdb's table has in-frame clones only and misses some. The sample carries roughly 89,000 clones, roughly 92% recorded once. The TCR originated in a human donor who received an intestinal transplant. The rearrangement uses TRBV29-1 and TRBJ2-6, with 7 positions matching TRBD2. Sequenced here: unstimulated CD4+ T cells sorted from spleen or lymph node cells, sampled before intestinal transplant. The CDR3 is CSVSGTTGANVLTF. The DNA for the CDR3 is TGCAGCGTCTCCGGGACTACTGGGGCCAACGTCCTGACTTTC.